These T cell receptor beta chains were read from a single sample in a study of blood T cell repertoires in COVID-19. Some clones are missing from TCRdb's copy, which holds only in-frame ones; the method was immunoSEQ multiplex PCR. Of under 250,000 clones detected, approximately 82% appear once; the ten largest clones hold 13%. The sample was peripheral blood. These receptors were taken from a human donor in a cohort sampled during active COVID-19. Both conserved end residues are part of each CDR3. A clone size is listed for some rows: how often the clone was seen (once, few, many), or a class if it is expanded.

V gene: TRBV5-1; clone size: -; CDR3 protein: CASSLTGGSTDTQYF
V gene: TRBV19; clone size: -; CDR3 protein: CASSGSSVYEQYF
V gene: TRBV7-8; clone size: -; CDR3 protein: CASSLNRGRNSPLHF
V gene: TRBV7-2; clone size: -; CDR3 protein: CASSPNPGVRASPLHF
V gene: TRBV28; clone size: -; CDR3 protein: CASSTPEGFYEQYF
V gene: TRBV30; clone size: -; CDR3 protein: CAWSGLAGSVETQYF
V gene: TRBV5-1; clone size: -; CDR3 protein: CASSLRLGGHEQFF
V gene: TRBV5-1; clone size: -; CDR3 protein: CASSNPQGDGYTF
V gene: TRBV28; clone size: -; CDR3 protein: CASNAGTYGYTF
V gene: TRBV10-2; clone size: few; CDR3 protein: CASSERAGSGNTIYF
V gene: TRBV11-1; clone size: -; CDR3 protein: CASSSPRGTRNIQYF
V gene: TRBV3-1/TRBV3-2; clone size: -; CDR3 protein: CASSQFAGGPHNEQFF
V gene: TRBV3-1/TRBV3-2; clone size: -; CDR3 protein: CASSQDSAEDTGELFF
V gene: TRBV24-1; clone size: -; CDR3 protein: CATSGKGQGIQETQYF
V gene: TRBV10-3; clone size: -; CDR3 protein: CAITAQLASVGNEQFF
V gene: TRBV5-4; clone size: -; CDR3 protein: CASSSRRGTSGTEQYF
V gene: TRBV5-6; clone size: -; CDR3 protein: CASSLARVPPRVKTEAFF
V gene: TRBV19; clone size: few; CDR3 protein: CASTPTGRSSGANVLTF
V gene: TRBV7-9; clone size: -; CDR3 protein: CASSATGFHDEQYF
V gene: TRBV6-1; clone size: -; CDR3 protein: CASSEGQRNEKLFF
V gene: TRBV28; clone size: -; CDR3 protein: CASRRTGGAYNSPLHF
V gene: TRBV28; clone size: few; CDR3 protein: CASSRREERGTEAFF
V gene: TRBV2; clone size: -; CDR3 protein: CASRPGTGGNTEAFF
V gene: TRBV7-2; clone size: -; CDR3 protein: CASSLDRSGAPGTQYF
V gene: TRBV16; clone size: once; CDR3 protein: CASSGTRSYQETQYF
V gene: TRBV7-9; clone size: medium-sized; CDR3 protein: CASSSTRLAGTYNEQFF
V gene: TRBV14; clone size: -; CDR3 protein: CASSARQGAYNEQFF
V gene: TRBV2; clone size: -; CDR3 protein: CASSGTSGLEQYF
V gene: TRBV3-1/TRBV3-2; clone size: -; CDR3 protein: CASSQARPGPGGWTGELFF
V gene: TRBV3-1/TRBV3-2; clone size: -; CDR3 protein: CASSQGQFRSGNTIYF
V gene: TRBV5-1; clone size: -; CDR3 protein: CASSPRQGGSGELFF
V gene: TRBV7-9; clone size: -; CDR3 protein: CASSSTRGRNSPLHF
V gene: TRBV6-2/TRBV6-3; clone size: -; CDR3 protein: CASSYRSAGGPYNEQFF
V gene: TRBV29-1; clone size: -; CDR3 protein: CSVEDQRGPTETQYF
V gene: TRBV11-2; clone size: -; CDR3 protein: CASSRQGYEQYF
V gene: TRBV5-1; clone size: once; CDR3 protein: CASSLVSGGRTEAFF
V gene: TRBV7-9; clone size: -; CDR3 protein: CASSPRSLMAYEQYF
V gene: TRBV29-1; clone size: once; CDR3 protein: CSVEGTGGNYEQYF
V gene: TRBV28; clone size: -; CDR3 protein: CASRAGNFNQPQHF
V gene: TRBV2; clone size: -; CDR3 protein: CASSVGTGSHEQYF
V gene: TRBV19; clone size: -; CDR3 protein: CASSSASQPQHF
V gene: TRBV11-2; clone size: few; CDR3 protein: CASSLDTFSEQFF
V gene: TRBV4-2; clone size: few; CDR3 protein: CASSQQPGLAGVEQYF
V gene: TRBV5-1; clone size: few; CDR3 protein: CASSLTGGDGYTF
V gene: TRBV5-1; clone size: -; CDR3 protein: CASSLSGTGLMGETQYF
V gene: TRBV19; clone size: -; CDR3 protein: CASSTRTTLAGGNNEQFF
V gene: TRBV7-9; clone size: -; CDR3 protein: CASSTTSGAEETQYF
V gene: TRBV20-1; clone size: -; CDR3 protein: CSARGLEQFF
V gene: TRBV29-1; clone size: -; CDR3 protein: CSVEGLSYNEQFF
V gene: TRBV20-1; clone size: -; CDR3 protein: CSAGRSTEAFF
V gene: TRBV19; clone size: once; CDR3 protein: CASSIVREGLAKNIQYF
V gene: TRBV30; clone size: -; CDR3 protein: CAWSEQSNQPQHF
V gene: TRBV2; clone size: -; CDR3 protein: CASTLGTTFYTF
V gene: TRBV12-3/TRBV12-4; clone size: -; CDR3 protein: CASSLSGMDTQYF
V gene: TRBV14; clone size: -; CDR3 protein: CASSQGTGTLNTEAFF
V gene: TRBV4-2; clone size: -; CDR3 protein: CASSQDRGNQPQHF
V gene: TRBV15; clone size: -; CDR3 protein: CATSRESGGNQPQHF
V gene: TRBV29-1; clone size: -; CDR3 protein: CSVWTGGLGTEAFF